The next 27 T cell receptor beta chains were all read from a single sample in a study of tumor-infiltrating lymphocytes in primary liver carcinoma. From roughly 470 ng total RNA, TCR beta cDNA was generated with a primer in the constant region. TCR beta libraries came from three nested multiplex PCR rounds using slightly modified ARM-PCR. TRBV1-TRBV30 forward primers paired with a C-beta reverse primer were used in the first two PCR rounds, which ran roughly 9 cycles each. Using its own MiXCR run on the multiplex PCR reads, TCRdb lists one record per CDR3 protein. The table lists tens of thousands of distinct CDR3 sequences, 65% to 80% of them singletons. Co-extraction of both nucleic acids (RNA and DNA) used about 20-33 mg of unsorted bulk tissue. Material for sequencing was liver tumor tissue from sampling region 1. Subset here: tumor region T1, superior pole. These receptors were collected from a man aged 35 to 55 with primary liver carcinoma and hepatitis B virus infection.

This clonotype was seen repeatedly, ten times or more. The chain carries TRBV12-3 or TRBV12-4 and TRBJ2-7, with 13 bases matching TRBD2. This CDR3 region has 15 residues. Trimming at V came to 6 bases and at J to 3 bases, leaving 5 bases not matched to a gene. The CDR3 DNA follows: TGTGCCAGCAGCCCGGGACTAGCGGGGCACTACGAGCAGTACTTC. It codes for CASSPGLAGHYEQYF.

On this clonotype: A much larger clone lies a single base off, so this may be a read error. The chain links TRBV28 to TRBJ2-7, with 7 nucleotides matching TRBD2. With 11 bases clipped from V and 2 bases from J, the junction kept 6 bases outside the gene matches. Germline loops: CDR1 MDHEN, CDR2 SYDVKM. CDR3 length: 12 amino acids. CDR3 in DNA: TGTGCCTCCGCCCGGGGGGCCTACGAGCAGTACTTC. This encodes CASARGAYEQYF.

Comment on this clonotype: Germline is not matched at one junction end, which may reflect a read error. The V and J genes are TRBV20-1 and TRBJ1-6; 9 bases match TRBD1. This CDR3 is built from 15 residues. Germline CDR1 reads DFQATT; CDR2 reads SNEGSKA (reference sequence). CDR3: CSARRPGTGRTPLHF. The CDR3 nucleotides read TGCAGTGCTAGGAGACCTGGGACAGGGAGAACACCCCTCCACTTC.

There are many counts of this clonotype. This chain uses TRBV5-4 with TRBJ2-7; D is perhaps TRBD1 (6 bases). The CDR3 runs 16 residues. CDR1 is SGHNT, CDR2 YYREEE, per germline (reference sequence). Trimming took 0 bases from V and 3 from J, leaving 16 bases between them. This chain's CDR3 is CASSLAGTLKDYEQYF. CDR3 DNA sequence: TGTGCCAGCAGCTTGGCCGGGACACTAAAAGACTACGAGCAGTACTTC. The complete variable domain, with remaining parts taken from reference TRBV5-4 and TRBJ2-7, reads ETGVTQSPTHLIKTRGQQVTLRCSSQSGHNTVSWYQQALGQGPQFIFQYYREEENGRGNFPPRFSGLQFPNYSSELNVNALELDDSALYLCASSLAGTLKDYEQYFGPGTRLTVT.

Of note for this clonotype: One end of the junction varies from germline; a read error may be responsible. The chain combines TRBV10-2 with TRBJ2-3; 9 bases agree with TRBD2. This CDR3 region has 14 residues. Germline V gene lookup returns CDR1 WSHSY and CDR2 SAAADI. The CDR3 protein is CASSFAGGQGTEYF. In nucleotides, the CDR3 is TGCGCCAGCAGTTTTGCGGGAGGGCAAGGTACGGAGTATTTT.

With regard to this clonotype: Germline is not matched at one junction end, which may reflect a read error. The rearrangement joins TRBV11-2 to TRBJ2-6; D is perhaps TRBD2 (6 bases). The CDR3 is 21 amino acids. Looked up from germline, CDR1 is SGHAT and CDR2 is FQNNGV. The CDR3 sequence is CTSSMGGDRGISLSGANVLTF. The CDR3 coding sequence is TGTACCAGCAGCATGGGGGGAGATAGGGGCATTTCCCTCTCTGGGGCCAACGTCCTGACTTTC.

The genes are TRBV2 and TRBJ1-5, with D hard to call. CDR3 length equals 13 residues. V was clipped by 8 bases and J by 7 bases, with 15 bases between them. The germline gives CDR1 SNHLY, CDR2 FYNNEI. The CDR3 DNA is TGTGCCAGCCGCATCCAGGATTACCAGCCCCAGCATTTT. Translation gives CASRIQDYQPQHF.

Remarks on this clonotype: A junction boundary mismatches the germline segment, possibly from a read error. The chain uses TRBV4-1 and TRBJ2-1, with TRBD2 matching 8 bases. The CDR3 is made up of 20 amino acids. Germline V gene data show CDR1 as MGHRA and CDR2 as YSYEKL. The CDR3 sequence is CASGQGWTSRRKVTYNEQFF. The CDR3 DNA is TGCGCCAGCGGCCAAGGTTGGACTAGCAGGAGGAAGGTAACCTACAATGAGCAGTTCTTC.

As for this clonotype: At one boundary the junction diverges from the germline segment, which might be a read error. J is TRBJ2-3 and V is TRBV6-6, with D perhaps TRBD2 (5 bases). The CDR3 is 14 amino acids. Germline values: CDR1 MNHNY, CDR2 SVGAGI (reference sequence). CDR3 protein: CANSFLAETDRQYF. DNA for the CDR3: TGTGCCAACAGTTTCCTAGCAGAAACAGATAGGCAGTATTTT.

Regarding this clonotype: Just one base apart from a much larger clone, this may be a read error. The rearrangement links TRBV4-2 to TRBJ2-1; the match to TRBD2 covers 9 bases. The CDR3 runs 17 residues. CDR1 and CDR2 from the germline V gene are LGHNA and YNFKEQ. CDR3 region: CASNQGPGGRDHNEQFF. CDR3 nucleotide sequence: TGTGCCAGCAACCAAGGTCCGGGCGGGAGGGACCACAATGAGCAGTTCTTC.

The V call is TRBV29-1, the J call TRBJ1-1; possible D gene TRBD1, 5 bases. Per germline, CDR1 SQVTM and CDR2 ANQGSEA. This CDR3 is built from 13 residues. The CDR3 region is CSVTTGEGIEAFF. DNA for the CDR3: TGCAGTGTCACTACAGGTGAGGGCATTGAAGCTTTCTTT.

This clonotype was observed a handful of times. Possible read error: a much larger clone is one base away. The chain has TRBV6-6 and TRBJ1-3, with a possible D match to TRBD1 (6 bases). CDR1 and CDR2 from the germline V gene are MNHNY and SVGAGI (reference sequence). This CDR3 has 14 amino acids. CDR3 protein: CTSSRQDSGNTIYF. The CDR3 nucleotides read TGTACCAGCAGTAGACAGGACTCTGGAAACACCATATATTTT.

The J gene is TRBJ2-7, the V gene TRBV6-1, with TRBD2 as a possible D gene (6 bases). The CDR3 spans 13 residues. Trimming removed 10 bases from V and 0 bases from J, with 13 bases in between. Per germline, CDR1 MNHNS and CDR2 SASEGT. The CDR3 coding sequence is TGTGCCACCCGGTACGGGAGCTCCTACGAGCAGTACTTC. Its translation is CATRYGSSYEQYF.

The chain joins TRBV11-2 to TRBJ2-1; D may be TRBD1 (5 bases). V lost 5 bases, J lost 6 bases, and 38 bases lay in between. The CDR3 contains 22 residues. The germline V gene has CDR1 SGHAT and CDR2 FQNNGV. This chain's CDR3 is CASSLSYQGPVKQVRYSNEQFF. The CDR3 bases are TGTGCCAGCAGCCTCTCCTACCAGGGTCCCGTGAAACAGGTTCGCTACTCCAATGAGCAGTTCTTC.

Remarks on this clonotype: One end of the junction does not line up with germline, which may come from a read error. CDR3 in amino acids: CASCQPQGLGTDHEEFF. CDR3 in DNA: TGCGCCAGCTGCCAACCCCAAGGATTGGGGACGGACCATGAGGAGTTCTTC. The chain carries TRBV4-1 and TRBJ2-1; D tentatively reads TRBD1 or TRBD2 (5 bases each). The germline V gene has CDR1 MGHRA and CDR2 YSYEKL. The CDR3 length is 17 residues.

A word on this clonotype: At one boundary the junction diverges from the germline segment, which might be a read error. V and J are TRBV6-5 and TRBJ2-4; 9 bases line up with TRBD2. The CDR3 sequence is 19 residues long. CDR1 and CDR2 (germline): MNHEY, SVGAGI. CDR3 bases: TGTGCCTGCAGTTCCCTACCGACTAGCGGAGGGGGAACCAAAAACATTCAGTACTTC. As protein: CACSSLPTSGGGTKNIQYF.

The genes are TRBV11-2 and TRBJ2-7, with a possible D match to TRBD2 (5 bases). V gave up 4 bases and J gave up 6 bases, with 19 bases separating them. This CDR3 region has 15 residues. CDR1 and CDR2 from the germline V gene are SGHAT and FQNNGV. The CDR3 here is CASSSTLGRRCEQYF. The DNA for the CDR3 is TGTGCCAGCAGCTCAACCCTGGGGAGAAGATGCGAGCAGTACTTC.

V usage is TRBV28 and J usage is TRBJ2-7; either TRBD1 or TRBD2 may supply D (5 bases each). Germline V gene sequence: CDR1 MDHEN, CDR2 SYDVKM. V lost 4 bases and J lost 0, with 22 bases in between. There are 18 residues in the CDR3. CDR3 DNA: TGTGCCAGCAGTTCCCGGGGCAGTAAAGACTGGAGCTCCTACGAGCAGTACTTC. Its protein product is CASSSRGSKDWSSYEQYF.

This clonotype was counted between two and nine times. This sequence joins TRBV11-2 and TRBJ2-3; D gene ambiguous. CDR3 size: 12 residues. Germline-derived CDR1 and CDR2 are SGHAT and FQNNGV. Trimming stripped 7 bases from V and 0 bases from J, with 5 bases between. Here the CDR3 reads CASKSSTDTQYF. CDR3 sequence (DNA): TGTGCCAGCAAGAGTAGCACAGATACGCAGTATTTT.

As concerns this clonotype: This CDR3 fails to terminate in the conserved phenylalanine or tryptophan, so it likely reflects a read error. V and J are TRBV6-1 and TRBJ2-5; TRBD1 is a possible D gene (8 bases). The last part of the DNA fits TRBJ2-1 better; the J call may be wrong. CDR1 is MNHNS and CDR2 is SASEGT in the germline V gene. This CDR3 spans 13 amino acids. CDR3 nucleotides: TGTGCCAGCAGTGAGCGGACAGGGAGGGCCCAGTTCATC. Protein sequence: CASSERTGRAQFI.

A remark on this clonotype: The conserved final phenylalanine or tryptophan is absent from the CDR3, which likely points to a read error. This rearrangement joins TRBV7-3 to TRBJ1-6; D gene unclear. Germline values: CDR1 SGHTA, CDR2 FQGTGA. This CDR3 region has 15 residues. CDR3 protein: CASSLTPGDNSLLHY. In DNA, the CDR3 is TGTGCCAGCAGCTTAACGCCGGGCGACAATTCACTCCTCCACTAT.

With regard to this clonotype: This may be a read error: a much more frequent sequence differs by one nucleotide. CDR3 amino acids: CASSSGGDSYIEQFF. CDR3 coding DNA: TGCGCCAGCAGCTCCGGGGGAGACTCCTACATTGAGCAGTTCTTC. The J gene is TRBJ2-1, the V gene TRBV5-1; tentative D call: TRBD2 (6 bases). This CDR3 comprises 15 residues. The V gene's germline CDR1 is SGHRS and CDR2 YFSETQ.

On this clonotype: The conserved final phenylalanine or tryptophan is absent from the CDR3, which likely points to a read error. This chain uses TRBV29-1 with TRBJ1-2; D is perhaps TRBD1 (5 bases). Germline V gives CDR1 SQVTM, CDR2 ANQGSEA. This CDR3 has 12 residues. CDR3 region: CSGRDRTLGYTL. The CDR3 coding sequence is TGCAGTGGACGGGACCGTACACTGGGCTACACCTTA.

About this clonotype: The conserved phenylalanine or tryptophan normally closing the CDR3 is absent here, so this likely arose from a read error. The chain has TRBV5-5 and TRBJ2-7; 14 bases are shared with TRBD2. The CDR3 has 13 residues. J was trimmed by 9 bases and V by 3 bases; bases with no gene match: 2. The germline gives CDR1 SGHKS, CDR2 YYEKEE (reference sequence). The CDR3 spells CASSWGLAGAQYL. The CDR3, as DNA: TGTGCCAGCAGCTGGGGACTAGCGGGGGCGCAGTACCTC.

This clonotype was recorded at least ten times. The chain uses TRBV13 and TRBJ2-7, with 7 bases that match TRBD1. V shed 2 bases and J 3 bases; nucleotides not matched to a gene: 1. Germline CDR1 is PRHDT and CDR2 is FYEKMQ (reference sequence). The CDR3 has 13 residues. The CDR3 reads CASSLRTGYEQYF. In nucleotides, the CDR3 is TGTGCCAGCAGCTTAAGGACAGGCTACGAGCAGTACTTC.

In the case of this clonotype: One junction end disagrees with the germline gene, perhaps due to a read error. The chain employs TRBV11-2 and TRBJ2-3; TRBD2 matches 10 bases. Germline V CDR1 and CDR2: SGHAT, FQNNGV. This CDR3 is built from 16 residues. Here the CDR3 DNA reads TGTGCCAGCAGCTTAGAGGGACTAGCGCGGACAGATACGCACTTTTTT. It specifies CASSLEGLARTDTHFF.

This clonotype came up many times. V is TRBV28 and J is TRBJ2-7, with D tentatively TRBD1 or TRBD2 (6 bases each). Trimming cost V 2 bases and J 2 bases, with 19 bases left between them. The CDR3 is 17 residues long. Germline CDR1 and CDR2: MDHEN and SYDVKM. This CDR3 reads CASSLEEGDTFAYEQYF. The CDR3 nucleotides are TGTGCCAGCAGTTTAGAGGAGGGGGACACTTTCGCCTACGAGCAGTACTTC.